Listed below are T cell receptor beta chains from one sample, sequenced in a study of T cells expressing NK-cell markers. TCRdb re-called the 5' RACE reads, yielding one record per CDR3 amino acid sequence without DNA. Its clone listing holds 1,000 to 1,500 distinct CDR3 sequences. Sequencing used blood T cells: a sorted CD56 or NKG2C T cell subset, CD4+ or CD8+ T cells, or bulk PBMC T cells (not recorded which). These receptors originate from a woman between 18 and 29 years old in good health. The CDR3 runs from the conserved cysteine through the conserved F or W. Not every row has a clone size; where given, it reads once, few, many or a size class.

CDR3: CASSPGHGWTSGPSSYNEQFF
J: TRBJ2-1
size: medium-sized
V: TRBV6-6

CDR3: CASSPTWTKEGYTF
J: TRBJ1-2
size: medium-sized
V: TRBV7-9

CDR3: CASTTGGMADTQYF
J: TRBJ2-3
size: medium-sized
V: TRBV7-2

CDR3: CSAAGRERYEQYF
J: TRBJ2-7
size: medium-sized
V: TRBV20-1

CDR3: CASSYSYWTGGNYGYTF
J: TRBJ1-2
size: medium-sized
V: TRBV6-5

CDR3: CAISESWGPRTYEQYF
J: TRBJ2-7
size: medium-sized
V: TRBV10-3

CDR3: CASSEGLPDTQYF
J: TRBJ2-3
size: medium-sized
V: TRBV6-4

CDR3: CASNRSPGTGWSETQYF
J: TRBJ2-5
size: medium-sized
V: TRBV3-1

CDR3: CASSLYYRSYEQYF
J: TRBJ2-7
size: medium-sized
V: TRBV3-1

CDR3: CASSLVLGQFF
J: TRBJ2-1
size: medium-sized
V: TRBV11-2

CDR3: CASSLGTKTYEQYF
J: TRBJ2-7
size: medium-sized
V: TRBV7-9

CDR3: CASSSGTVPGGGIYGYTF
J: TRBJ1-2
size: large
V: TRBV27

CDR3: CASKAPPGYNQPQHF
J: TRBJ1-5
size: .
V: TRBV2

CDR3: CAIRPGETDTQYF
J: TRBJ2-3
size: medium-sized
V: TRBV10-3

CDR3: CASSLLRTLGEQFF
J: TRBJ2-1
size: medium-sized
V: TRBV27

CDR3: CASSLEFGTAYWNSPLHF
J: TRBJ1-6
size: .
V: TRBV7-8

CDR3: CASSRFPSINGYTF
J: TRBJ1-2
size: medium-sized
V: TRBV5-6

CDR3: CASSLFPGAQNNSPLHF
J: TRBJ1-6
size: medium-sized
V: TRBV7-6

CDR3: CASSYIRFIPHNEQFF
J: TRBJ2-1
size: medium-sized
V: TRBV6-2/TRBV6-3

CDR3: CASSLIQGYEQYF
J: TRBJ2-7
size: medium-sized
V: TRBV27

CDR3: CASSSFRGLAGGRPADTQYF
J: TRBJ2-3
size: medium-sized
V: TRBV12-3/TRBV12-4

CDR3: CASRREQETQYF
J: TRBJ2-5
size: medium-sized
V: TRBV12-3/TRBV12-4

CDR3: CASSVGWTSGVSYNEQFF
J: TRBJ2-1
size: medium-sized
V: TRBV9

CDR3: CASSFGQGALYEQYF
J: TRBJ2-7
size: .
V: TRBV5-6

CDR3: CASAAGVHGNTIYF
J: TRBJ1-3
size: .
V: TRBV14

CDR3: CASSWLITYEQYF
J: TRBJ2-7
size: medium-sized
V: TRBV4-3

CDR3: CSARDLIGTGPSLSGNTIYF
J: TRBJ1-3
size: medium-sized
V: TRBV20-1

CDR3: CASSADWVETQYF
J: TRBJ2-5
size: medium-sized
V: TRBV9

CDR3: CASMGLAPIQETQYF
J: TRBJ2-5
size: .
V: TRBV6-6

CDR3: CATSDYPTFTYEQYF
J: TRBJ2-7
size: medium-sized
V: TRBV24-1

CDR3: CSARDGTAGETQYF
J: TRBJ2-5
size: medium-sized
V: TRBV20-1

CDR3: CACEGHLRLEQFF
J: TRBJ2-1
size: medium-sized
V: TRBV30

CDR3: CASSHTGRTNTGELFF
J: TRBJ2-2
size: medium-sized
V: TRBV4-1